This TCR beta chain stems from a study of human T cells and chemical hapten exposure. Overall study results and limits: There were significantly more large CDR3 similarity clusters among expanded TCRs than among controls.

Specified time point: patch test 2, 6 weeks after DPC sensitization. Described treatment: therapeutic diphenylcyclopropenone sensitization with weekly scalp DPC. Trimming took 0 bases from V and 7 from J; bases not matched to a gene: 8. The germline V gene has CDR1 SGDLS and CDR2 YYNGEE. This CDR3 comprises 17 residues. TCRdb re-derived calls from the RACE reads in MiXCR, one entry per CDR3 protein. In the table there are tens of thousands of distinct CDR3 sequences, over 6.5% of which are singletons. The table lists this clonotype with a few counts. The antigen remains unidentified. The chain employs TRBV9 and TRBJ2-4, with TRBD2 matching 12 bases. Specimen: whole blood, collected in connection with sensitization to the hapten diphenylcyclopropenone (DPC). This receptor was obtained from a woman between 50 and 59 years old with alopecia areata. Some clones in this sample may be carry-over from other donors' samples. Written as DNA, the CDR3 is TGTGCCAGCAGCGTAGAGGCTAGCGGGGGGGCGATGAACATTCAGTACTTC. This sequence encodes CASSVEASGGAMNIQYF.